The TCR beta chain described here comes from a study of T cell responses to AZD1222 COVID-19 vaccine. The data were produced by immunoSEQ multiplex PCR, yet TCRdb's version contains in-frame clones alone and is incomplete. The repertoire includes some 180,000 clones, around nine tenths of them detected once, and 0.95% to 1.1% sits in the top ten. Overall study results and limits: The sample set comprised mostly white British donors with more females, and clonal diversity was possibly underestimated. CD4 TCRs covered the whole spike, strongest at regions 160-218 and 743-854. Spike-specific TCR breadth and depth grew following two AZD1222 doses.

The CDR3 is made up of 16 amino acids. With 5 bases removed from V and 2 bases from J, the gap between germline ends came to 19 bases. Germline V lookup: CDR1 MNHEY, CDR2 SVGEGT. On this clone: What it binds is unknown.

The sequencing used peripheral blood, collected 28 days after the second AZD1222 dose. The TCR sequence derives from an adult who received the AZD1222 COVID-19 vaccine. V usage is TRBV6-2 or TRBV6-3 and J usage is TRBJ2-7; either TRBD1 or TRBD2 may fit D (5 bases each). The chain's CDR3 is CASSRPGTPNTYEQYF. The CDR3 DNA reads TGTGCCAGCAGTCGCCCCGGGACCCCGAACACCTACGAGCAGTACTTC.